The 5 T cell receptor beta chains presented below share a single source sample, sequenced in a study of cytomegalovirus exposure and HLA in healthy donors. Primers for the PCR totalled 60 Vbeta and 13 Jbeta. The repertoire was sequenced with immunoSEQ multiplex PCR; TCRdb's copy has only in-frame clones and lacks some. The table lists 130,000 or so clones, about three quarters of them singletons. The sample taken for sequencing was PBMCs. The receptors shown here come from a woman aged 18-30 years in good health and CMV-seronegative.

This chain links TRBV10-2 with TRBJ2-7, with a possible D match to TRBD1 (6 bases). Germline values: CDR1 WSHSY, CDR2 SAAADI. This CDR3 region has 11 residues. Trimming took 6 bases from V and 5 from J, leaving 8 bases between them. The CDR3 sequence is CASRQGHEQYF. The CDR3 nucleotides read TGCGCCAGCAGACAGGGTCACGAGCAGTACTTC.

This rearrangement joins TRBV18 to TRBJ2-2, with D possibly matching TRBD2 (6 bases). Germline CDR1 is KGHSH and CDR2 is LQKENI. The CDR3 extends over 15 amino acids. Trimming cost V 5 bases and J 4 bases, with 14 bases left between them. The CDR3 protein is CASSTTGEGTGELFF. Here the CDR3 DNA reads TGTGCCAGCTCAACCACGGGGGAAGGCACCGGGGAGCTGTTTTTT.

The chain employs TRBV5-6 and TRBJ2-7; 16 nucleotides match TRBD2. Germline V CDR1 and CDR2: SGHDT, YYEEEE. The trim removed 0 bases at V and 5 bases at J, leaving 5 bases unmatched. CDR3 size: 17 residues. The CDR3 DNA reads as TGTGCCAGCAGCTTGGCCGGGACTAGCGGGAGGGCCGACGAGCAGTACTTC. This sequence encodes CASSLAGTSGRADEQYF.

The chain recombines TRBV9 with TRBJ2-5; D is perhaps TRBD2 (5 bases). The CDR3 runs to 14 residues. V shed 0 bases and J shed 5 bases, with 11 bases lying between them. Looked up from germline, CDR1 is SGDLS and CDR2 is YYNGEE. Here the CDR3 DNA reads TGTGCCAGCAGCGTAGGCGGGCCGCGGGAGACCCAGTACTTC. This gives the protein CASSVGGPRETQYF.

This chain joins TRBV19 and TRBJ2-4; 11 nucleotides align to TRBD1. V shed 7 bases and J 6 bases; nucleotides not matched to a gene: 8. Germline loops: CDR1 LNHDA, CDR2 SQIVND (reference sequence). This CDR3 region has 15 residues. This chain's CDR3 is CASTMDRGLGNIQYF. CDR3 bases: TGTGCCAGTACCATGGACAGGGGGCTTGGAAACATTCAGTACTTC.